The 21 T cell receptor beta chains in this list originate from one sample, sequenced in a study of shared clonotypes between healthy human individuals. Generated by immunoSEQ multiplex PCR, the TCRdb table keeps only in-frame clones and is missing some. Found here are millions of clones, approximately 93% of them singletons; the top ten hold around 0.4%. The sequencing input was naive CD4+ T cells from PBMCs. Subset in this sample: CD45RA+ positively selected. All receptors derive from a man in his late teens or twenties in good health. Some clones in this sample may be carry-over from other donors' samples.

This chain uses TRBV7-9 with TRBJ2-3; unclear D gene. The CDR3 has 15 amino acids. Trimming stripped 5 bases from V and 0 bases from J, with 12 bases between. Germline CDR1 reads SEHNR; CDR2 reads FQNEAQ (reference sequence). The CDR3 reads CASSPDGTSTDTQYF. In DNA form, the CDR3 reads TGTGCCAGCAGCCCCGACGGCACTAGCACAGATACGCAGTATTTT.

This chain links TRBV4-1 with TRBJ1-5; no clear D. The V gene's germline CDR1 is MGHRA and CDR2 YSYEKL. CDR3 length equals 15 residues. The V end lost 0 bases, the J end lost 0 bases, and 6 bases lay between the germline ends. This chain's CDR3 is CASSQEAYSNQPQHF. For the CDR3, the DNA is TGCGCCAGCAGCCAAGAGGCCTATAGCAATCAGCCCCAGCATTTT.

The chain is built from TRBV25-1 and TRBJ2-1, with 12 nucleotides matching TRBD2. The CDR3 totals 15 residues. Germline values: CDR1 MGHDK, CDR2 SYGVNS. The ends lost 4 bases at V and 14 bases at J; junction bases unmatched: 12. The CDR3 sequence: CASSAPGTSGLVEFF. Written as DNA, the CDR3 is TGTGCCAGCAGTGCGCCCGGGACTAGCGGGTTGGTTGAGTTCTTC. Full variable domain (rest looked up from reference TRBV25-1 and TRBJ2-1): EADIYQTPRYLVIGTGKKITLECSQTMGHDKMYWYQQDPGMELHLIHYSYGVNSTEKGDLSSESTVSRIRTEHFPLTLESARPSHTSQYLCASSAPGTSGLVEFFGPGTRLTVL.

A single count supports this clone. The chain links TRBV6-5 to TRBJ2-7; D is perhaps TRBD2 (5 bases). V gave up 6 bases and J gave up 2 bases, with 17 bases separating them. The CDR3 has 15 amino acids. Germline V gene lookup returns CDR1 MNHEY and CDR2 SVGAGI. The CDR3 nucleotides are TGTGCCAGCAGACCCTCCCTAGCTGGGACCTACGAGCAGTACTTC. It translates to CASRPSLAGTYEQYF.

V and J are TRBV25-1 and TRBJ2-3, with D hard to call. The V gene's germline CDR1 is MGHDK and CDR2 SYGVNS. Trimming removed 4 bases from V and 7 bases from J, with 18 bases in between. The CDR3 is made up of 15 amino acids. Written as DNA, the CDR3 is TGTGCCAGCAGTGGGCTTTACCCTAGGTCTCATACGCAGTATTTT. Amino acids: CASSGLYPRSHTQYF.

The chain joins TRBV6-6 to TRBJ1-1; tentative D call: TRBD1 (5 bases). V shed 2 bases and J shed 8 bases, with 12 bases lying between them. CDR1 is MNHNY and CDR2 is SVGAGI in the germline V gene (reference sequence). This CDR3 has 13 amino acids. CDR3 nucleotides: TGTGCCAGCAGTTACCTCAGAGACAGAGAAGCTTTCTTT. Translated: CASSYLRDREAFF.

This sequence joins TRBV11-3 and TRBJ2-7; 11 nucleotides line up with TRBD1. This CDR3 region has 15 residues. Germline V gene sequence: CDR1 SGHNT, CDR2 YENEEA. V dropped 5 bases and J dropped 2; count of bases not matched to a gene: 5. CDR3 sequence (DNA): TGTGCCAGCAGCCAGGGGACAGGGGGACCCTACGAGCAGTACTTC. Protein: CASSQGTGGPYEQYF. Filled out from reference TRBV11-3 and TRBJ2-7, the complete variable domain reads EAGVVQSPRYKIIEKKQPVAFWCNPISGHNTLYWYLQNLGQGPELLIRYENEEAVDDSQLPKDRFSAERLKGVDSTLKIQPAELGDSAVYLCASSQGTGGPYEQYFGPGTRLTVT.

The V gene is TRBV6-1, the J gene TRBJ1-1; 8 bases map to TRBD1. After removal of 7 bases from V and 1 base from J, the junction contained 5 bases not matched to a gene. CDR3 length equals 14 residues. CDR1 is MNHNS and CDR2 is SASEGT in the germline V gene. The CDR3 region is CASTVDRGNTEAFF. CDR3 nucleotide sequence: TGTGCCAGCACCGTTGACAGGGGGAACACTGAAGCTTTCTTT.

The chain couples TRBV10-3 to TRBJ2-2, with 8 nucleotides matching TRBD1. CDR1 is ENHRY and CDR2 is SYGVKD in the germline V gene. The CDR3 consists of 15 residues. The ends lost 3 bases at V and 6 bases at J; junction bases unmatched: 6. The CDR3 loop is CAISEQTGVAGELFF. The CDR3, as DNA: TGTGCCATCAGTGAACAGACAGGGGTGGCCGGGGAGCTGTTTTTT.

This clone appeared a single time. This chain connects TRBV27 to TRBJ2-1, with D hard to call. This CDR3 has 16 amino acids. The V end lost 2 bases, the J end lost 1 base, and 12 bases lay between the germline ends. Germline values: CDR1 MNHEY, CDR2 SMNVEV (reference sequence). CDR3 coding DNA: TGTGCCAGCAGTTTAGAACGAGACCCTTCCTACAATGAGCAGTTCTTC. Protein: CASSLERDPSYNEQFF.

The chain couples TRBV28 to TRBJ2-5; 14 bases match TRBD2. The trim removed 5 bases at V and 5 bases at J, leaving 13 bases unmatched. Germline CDR1 is MDHEN and CDR2 is SYDVKM. The CDR3 is 18 amino acids. CDR3 sequence reads: CASSKGRLAGGLGETQYF. CDR3 DNA sequence: TGTGCCAGCAGTAAGGGGAGACTAGCGGGAGGGCTTGGGGAGACCCAGTACTTC.

The chain links TRBV4-2 to TRBJ2-7; D is perhaps TRBD1 or TRBD2 (6 bases each). V gave up 1 base and J gave up 5 bases, with 9 bases separating them. The CDR3 spans 13 residues. Germline lookup yields CDR1 LGHNA and CDR2 YNFKEQ. The DNA for the CDR3 is TGTGCCAGCAGCCAAGTTAGGGGGGACGAGCAGTACTTC. It codes for CASSQVRGDEQYF.

This clone was observed a few times. The J gene is TRBJ1-2, the V gene TRBV21-1. TRBV21-1 counts as a pseudogene. CDR3 length: 10 amino acids. The CDR3 loop is CASSSHGYTF. CDR3 bases: TGTGCCAGCAGCAGTCATGGCTACACCTTC.

The chain recombines TRBV11-2 with TRBJ1-2; D unresolved. V was trimmed by 0 bases and J by 7 bases, leaving 12 bases between them. This CDR3 is built from 14 residues. From germline, CDR1 is SGHAT and CDR2 FQNNGV. The CDR3 nucleotides read TGTGCCAGCAGCTTAGAGACGGGAAGTTCTGGCTACACCTTC. Protein sequence: CASSLETGSSGYTF.

This clone has only one observation. The V call is TRBV15, the J call TRBJ2-1, with D hard to call. Germline values: CDR1 LNHNV, CDR2 YYDKDF (reference sequence). Deletions cut 1 base from V and 7 bases from J, with 2 bases between. This CDR3 spans 11 amino acids. The CDR3 nucleotides read TGTGCCACCAGCAGAGTGAATGAGCAGTTCTTC. It codes for CATSRVNEQFF.

The V gene is TRBV5-8, the J gene TRBJ2-6; D might be TRBD1 (6 bases). Trimming left V 3 bases short and J 0 bases short, with 16 bases between. The CDR3 totals 18 residues. CDR1 is SGHTS and CDR2 is YDEGEE in the germline V gene. The CDR3 DNA sequence: TGTGCCAGCAGCTACCCCCAGGGGTGGAGCTCTGGGGCCAACGTCCTGACTTTC. The encoded protein is CASSYPQGWSSGANVLTF.

About this clone itself: The sample holds other DNA sequences that translate to the same CDR3. The J gene is TRBJ2-7, the V gene TRBV28; a weak D match, TRBD1 (6 bases). Germline values: CDR1 MDHEN, CDR2 SYDVKM. The CDR3 sequence is 13 residues long. Deletions cut 3 bases from V and 0 bases from J, with 6 bases between. The CDR3 reads CASSLGHSYEQYF. The CDR3 DNA is TGTGCCAGCAGTTTGGGACACTCCTACGAGCAGTACTTC.

V usage is TRBV5-4 and J usage is TRBJ2-7, with TRBD1 matching over 10 bases. Germline V gene lookup returns CDR1 SGHNT and CDR2 YYREEE (reference sequence). Trimming took 4 bases from V and 3 from J; bases not matched to a gene: 4. CDR3 size: 14 residues. The CDR3, as DNA: TGTGCCAGCAGCCAAGGACAGGGGGGCTACGAGCAGTACTTC. Protein product: CASSQGQGGYEQYF.

The rearrangement joins TRBV5-5 to TRBJ1-2; D is ambiguous. The V end was cut by 0 bases, the J end by 4 bases, with 13 bases between. Germline loops: CDR1 SGHKS, CDR2 YYEKEE (reference sequence). CDR3 length equals 15 residues. CDR3 DNA sequence: TGTGCCAGCAGCTTGGGGCCTAGTGTGGGCTATGGCTACACCTTC. Its protein product is CASSLGPSVGYGYTF.

The chain uses TRBV7-9 and TRBJ1-4, with no clear D. With 5 bases removed from V and 0 bases from J, the gap between germline ends came to 16 bases. The length of the CDR3 is 17 residues. Germline V CDR1 and CDR2: SEHNR, FQNEAQ (reference sequence). The CDR3 is CASSGRARAATNEKLFF. CDR3 sequence (DNA): TGTGCCAGCAGCGGGAGGGCGAGGGCAGCAACTAATGAAAAACTGTTTTTT.

This chain links TRBV7-3 with TRBJ2-1; 7 nucleotides agree with TRBD1. Losses at the gene ends were 4 bases for V and 6 bases for J; bases not matched to a gene: 3. The germline V gene encodes CDR1 SGHTA and CDR2 FQGTGA. CDR3 length equals 13 residues. CDR3 protein: CASSSTGTNEQFF. The CDR3 DNA sequence: TGTGCCAGCAGCTCGACAGGGACCAATGAGCAGTTCTTC.